Sequencing of this T cell receptor (beta chain) was carried out in a study of stem cell transplantation in POMP-related autoinflammatory disease. Study-wide results and limits: In PRAID patients, the number of distinct TRB V-J gene pairings was restricted.

Clones were read by immunoSEQ multiplex PCR, and TCRdb kept only the in-frame ones, dropping some. The data show about 8,600 clones, approximately 88% seen once. This CDR3 is built from 16 residues. Germline lookup yields CDR1 MDHEN and CDR2 SYDVKM. Trimming pared 3 bases from V and 2 bases from J, leaving 15 bases between. About this clone: The antigen is undetermined.

The clonotype comes from a human patient with POMP-related autoinflammation and immune dysregulation (PRAID). Some T cells may be supplied by the graft donor. The V gene is TRBV28, the J gene TRBJ2-3; the D gene could be TRBD1 or TRBD2 (5 bases each). The material was CD8+ T cells from PBMCs, obtained after stem cell transplantation. The CDR3 loop is CASSFQGELFTDTQYF. The CDR3 coding sequence is TGTGCCAGCAGTTTTCAAGGGGAGCTTTTCACAGATACGCAGTATTTT.